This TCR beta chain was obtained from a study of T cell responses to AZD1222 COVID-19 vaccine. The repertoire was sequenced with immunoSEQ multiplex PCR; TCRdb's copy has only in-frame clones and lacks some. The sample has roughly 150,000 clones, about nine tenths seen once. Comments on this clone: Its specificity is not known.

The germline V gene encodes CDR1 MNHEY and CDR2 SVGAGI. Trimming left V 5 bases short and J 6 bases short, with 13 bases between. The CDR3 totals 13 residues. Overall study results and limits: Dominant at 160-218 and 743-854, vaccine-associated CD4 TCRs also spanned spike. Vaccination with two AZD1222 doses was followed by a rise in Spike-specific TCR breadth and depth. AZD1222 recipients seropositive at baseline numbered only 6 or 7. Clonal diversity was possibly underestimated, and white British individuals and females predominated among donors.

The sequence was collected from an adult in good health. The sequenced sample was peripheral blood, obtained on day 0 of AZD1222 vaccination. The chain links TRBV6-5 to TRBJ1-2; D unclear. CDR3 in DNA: TGTGCCAGCAGTCTGGGCCCCCGAGATGGCTACACCTTC. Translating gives CASSLGPRDGYTF.